A single sample gave rise to the 14 T cell receptor beta chains below, sequenced in a study of CD4+ T cells in melanoma. Here immunoSEQ multiplex PCR was the method, and the copy in TCRdb shows in-frame clones only, minus some. The sample lists more than 20,000 clones, more than 70% occurring once. These receptors all come from a human donor with melanoma.

The chain employs TRBV19 and TRBJ2-3; D uncertain. Germline V lookup: CDR1 LNHDA, CDR2 SQIVND (reference sequence). Deletions cut 6 bases from V and 3 bases from J, with 7 bases between. This CDR3 contains 12 residues. As DNA, the CDR3 is TGTGCCAGTAGGGGTCAGACAGATACGCAGTATTTT. It translates to CASRGQTDTQYF.

The J gene is TRBJ2-2, the V gene TRBV10-2; D unclear. This CDR3 is 12 amino acids long. The V end was cut by 5 bases, the J end by 5 bases, with 6 bases between. Germline V gene sequence: CDR1 WSHSY, CDR2 SAAADI. As DNA, the CDR3 is TGCGCCAGCAGTCAGACGACCGGGGAGCTGTTTTTT. It encodes CASSQTTGELFF.

The CDR3: CASTYRVAEETQYF. Written as DNA, the CDR3 is TGCGCCAGCACCTACAGGGTGGCGGAAGAGACCCAGTACTTC. This chain connects TRBV5-1 to TRBJ2-5, with D possibly being TRBD1 (6 bases). Per germline, CDR1 SGHRS and CDR2 YFSETQ. V dropped 6 bases and J dropped 3 bases, with 15 bases sitting between them. CDR3 size: 14 residues.

The chain joins TRBV5-1 to TRBJ2-5; D possibly uses TRBD1 or TRBD2 (5 bases each). Matching the DNA end better, TRBJ2-7 makes the J call doubtful. The CDR3 runs 14 residues. CDR1 is SGHRS, CDR2 YFSETQ, per germline. CDR3 amino acids: CASSEYGASYEQYF. In DNA form, the CDR3 reads TGCGCCAGCAGCGAGTACGGGGCCTCCTACGAGCAGTACTTC.

In this sample, this clone turned up a few times. The chain couples TRBV30 to TRBJ1-6; perhaps TRBD1 as D (5 bases). Between the trimmed V and J ends, which lost 2 bases and 10 bases, there was a span of 15 bases. The V gene's germline CDR1 is GTSNPN and CDR2 SVGIG (reference sequence). The CDR3 contains 14 residues. This CDR3 is CAWSLLNEGSPLHF. CDR3 bases: TGTGCCTGGAGTCTCCTTAACGAGGGGTCACCCCTCCACTTT.

This clone showed up just a few times. The chain employs TRBV5-1 and TRBJ2-5; 7 positions match TRBD1. Per germline, CDR1 SGHRS and CDR2 YFSETQ. With V trimmed by 4 bases and J by 2 bases, 5 bases remained unmatched. The length of the CDR3 is 14 residues. The chain's CDR3 is CASSGWTGQETQYF. DNA of the CDR3: TGCGCCAGCAGCGGATGGACAGGACAAGAGACCCAGTACTTC.

J is TRBJ1-1 and V is TRBV7-3; 8 positions match TRBD1. Per the germline V gene, CDR1 is SGHTA and CDR2 is FQGTGA. This CDR3 is built from 14 residues. V dropped 3 bases and J dropped 3; count of bases not matched to a gene: 3. CDR3 DNA: TGTGCCAGCAGCTTGGGACAGGCTCACACTGAAGCTTTCTTT. Translated, it gives CASSLGQAHTEAFF.

V gene TRBV11-3 combines with J gene TRBJ2-3; no reliable D call. Trimming cost V 1 base and J 9 bases, with 8 bases left between them. CDR3 size: 12 residues. Germline lookup yields CDR1 SGHNT and CDR2 YENEEA. The DNA of the CDR3 is TGTGCCAGCAGCTTAGGTCCGGCAACGCAGTATTTT. It specifies CASSLGPATQYF.

This clone was seen only once. This chain links TRBV4-2 with TRBJ1-6, with TRBD1 as a possible D gene (6 bases). The CDR3 is 14 residues long. V was trimmed by 3 bases and J by 6 bases, leaving 9 bases between them. Germline CDR1 and CDR2: LGHNA and YNFKEQ. The CDR3 DNA is TGTGCCAGCAGCCAGGACAGAAGTAATTCACCCCTCCACTTT. Translating gives CASSQDRSNSPLHF.

This chain uses TRBV5-6 with TRBJ2-1; D uncertain. Germline-derived CDR1 and CDR2 are SGHDT and YYEEEE. CDR3 size: 13 residues. Trimming took 1 base from V and 3 from J, leaving 5 bases between them. CDR3 sequence: CASSLNLYNEQFF. The DNA of the CDR3 is TGTGCCAGCAGCTTGAACCTCTACAATGAGCAGTTCTTC.

The J gene is TRBJ2-2, the V gene TRBV5-1; a possible D gene is TRBD1 (6 bases). Trimming shortened V by 3 bases and J by 2 bases, and 11 bases separated the two germline ends. Per germline, CDR1 SGHRS and CDR2 YFSETQ. This CDR3 is built from 15 residues. The CDR3 sequence: CASSWQGINTGELFF. The CDR3 DNA sequence: TGCGCCAGCAGCTGGCAGGGGATAAACACCGGGGAGCTGTTTTTT.

The rearrangement uses TRBV5-1 and TRBJ2-7, with 7 bases matching TRBD1. This CDR3 has 14 residues. V was clipped by 4 bases and J by 6 bases; unmatched bases: 10. Germline-derived CDR1 and CDR2 are SGHRS and YFSETQ. Here the CDR3 reads CASSPRDSDSEQYF. The CDR3 bases are TGCGCCAGCAGCCCCCGGGACAGCGATAGCGAGCAGTACTTC.

The chain uses TRBV18 and TRBJ1-1; the D gene is possibly TRBD1 (5 bases). The germline CDR1 and CDR2 sequences are KGHSH and LQKENI. The CDR3 has 16 amino acids. V was trimmed by 2 bases and J by 4 bases, leaving 17 bases between them. The CDR3 is CASSPTRDLYGTEAFF. DNA of the CDR3: TGTGCCAGCTCACCAACGCGGGACTTGTATGGCACTGAAGCTTTCTTT.

The genes are TRBV30 and TRBJ1-3; TRBD1 might be the D (6 bases). Germline V gene data show CDR1 as GTSNPN and CDR2 as SVGIG (reference sequence). The CDR3 contains 14 residues. Trimming shortened V by 2 bases and J by 2 bases, and 10 bases separated the two germline ends. CDR3 sequence (DNA): TGTGCCTGGAGTTCCAGGGGCCCTGGAAACACCATATATTTT. It specifies CAWSSRGPGNTIYF.